The sequence of this T cell receptor beta chain was determined in a study of human T cells and chemical hapten exposure. The overall study: Diphenylcyclopropenone was administered weekly to the scalp of patients throughout the roughly 24-week study.

In the authors' workflow: Between about 23,224 and 700,000 TCRs appeared in each sample, and the median stood at around 92,000. In TCRdb, the RACE reads were re-called with MiXCR into one record per CDR3 protein. What appears here as the V and J calls and clone size reflects TCRdb's work, not the paper's. Of nearly 95,000 distinct CDR3 sequences in the sample, approximately 9.9% were seen once. Time point described: patch test 2, 6 weeks after DPC sensitization. Specified treatment: therapeutic diphenylcyclopropenone sensitization with weekly scalp DPC. A word on this clonotype: Its antigen remains unknown.

Germline lookup yields CDR1 MNHEY and CDR2 SVGAGI. V shed 1 base and J shed 3 bases, with 14 bases lying between them. The CDR3 spans 16 residues. Study-level points and caveats: It was expanded TCRs that formed significantly more large CDR3 similarity clusters than controls did.

This rearrangement joins TRBV6-5 to TRBJ2-3, with D possibly TRBD2 on 6 matching bases. This specimen consisted of whole blood, obtained in connection with sensitization to the hapten diphenylcyclopropenone (DPC). The clonotype comes from a man aged 40-55 years with alopecia areata. Some clones in this sample may be carry-over from other donors' samples. CDR3 residues: CASSYLAGRGTDTQYF. CDR3 nucleotide sequence: TGTGCCAGCAGTTACTTGGCGGGAAGGGGAACAGATACGCAGTATTTT.